The clone carrying this T cell receptor (beta chain) was seen a handful of times. The antigen is unknown. Time point of the sample: newly diagnosed GD, antithyroid drugs for less than 3 months. The TCR library was made from RNA that had been extracted from PBMCs in TRIzol. This sample is drawn from a study of regulatory T cells in long-lasting Graves disease. Overall study results and limits: TRBV28, TRBJ1-2 and TRBJ2-5 were segments that persistent disease favored.

The TCR beta library used iRepertoire HTBI primers with Arm-PCR amplification of CDR3. TCRdb reprocessed the multiplex PCR reads via MiXCR and lists one record per CDR3 protein. The sample has approximately 400,000 distinct CDR3 sequences; just under 15% are singletons. The CDR3 covers 17 residues. Germline values: CDR1 LGHDT, CDR2 YNNKEL (reference sequence). Trimming took 2 bases from V and 0 from J; bases not matched to a gene: 6. Another study also made use of these data, one on T cells in Graves' hyperthyroidism and ophthalmopathy. That paper states: Uncontrolled infection, other autoimmune disease, pregnancy or lactation excluded patients.

The sequences come from peripheral blood mononuclear cells (PBMCs), collected at new diagnosis, from a patient treated with antithyroid drugs. This chain joins TRBV3-1 and TRBJ2-7; TRBD2 matches 11 bases. This sequence was found in a woman aged 25 to 39 with Graves disease. In DNA, the CDR3 is TGTGCCAGCAGCCAATGGACTAGCGGGCCCAGCTCCTACGAGCAGTACTTC. Amino acid sequence: CASSQWTSGPSSYEQYF.